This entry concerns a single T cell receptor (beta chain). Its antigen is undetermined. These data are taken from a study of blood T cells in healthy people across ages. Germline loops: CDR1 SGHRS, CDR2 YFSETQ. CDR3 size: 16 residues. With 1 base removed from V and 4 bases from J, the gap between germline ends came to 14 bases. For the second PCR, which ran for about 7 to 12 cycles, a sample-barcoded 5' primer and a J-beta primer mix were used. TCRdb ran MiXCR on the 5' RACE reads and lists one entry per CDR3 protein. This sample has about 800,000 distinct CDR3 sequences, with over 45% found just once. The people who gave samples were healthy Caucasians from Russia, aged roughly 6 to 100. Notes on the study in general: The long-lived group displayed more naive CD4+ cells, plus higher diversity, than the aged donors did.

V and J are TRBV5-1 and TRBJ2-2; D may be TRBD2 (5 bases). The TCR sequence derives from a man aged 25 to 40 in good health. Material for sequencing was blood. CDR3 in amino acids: CASSLIPLGSTGELFF. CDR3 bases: TGCGCCAGCAGCTTGATTCCCTTGGGGAGCACCGGGGAGCTGTTTTTT.